Each of the 17 T cell receptor beta chains below was sequenced from the same sample in a study of blood T cells in healthy people across ages. Using a J-beta primer mix together with a sample-barcoded 5' primer, a second PCR was run for about 7 to 12 cycles. TCRdb itself ran the 5' RACE reads through MiXCR, one entry per CDR3 protein. Seen here are around 670,000 distinct CDR3 sequences, about 30% observed once, and the top ten hold more than 15%. The material sequenced was blood. These receptors all come from a woman of 80 years or more in good health.

This clonotype was picked up many times. The chain uses TRBV9 and TRBJ2-1, with unresolved D. CDR1 and CDR2 (germline): SGDLS, YYNGEE. Trimming cost V 0 bases and J 9 bases, with 13 bases left between them. This CDR3 is 14 amino acids long. CDR3 coding DNA: TGTGCCAGCAGCGTAGGGAGTGAGAAAGGTGAGCAGTTCTTC. Translating it yields CASSVGSEKGEQFF.

This clonotype came up a few times. The chain joins TRBV6-5 to TRBJ2-1; possibly TRBD2 for D (5 bases). Germline CDR1 MNHEY, CDR2 SVGAGI. Trimming shortened V by 0 bases and J by 1 base, and 10 bases separated the two germline ends. The CDR3 runs 16 residues. The CDR3 reads CASSYSAGPSYNEQFF. CDR3 DNA sequence: TGTGCCAGCAGTTACTCTGCGGGTCCTTCCTACAATGAGCAGTTCTTC.

This clonotype was counted many times. This chain joins TRBV6-2 or TRBV6-3 and TRBJ2-3, with TRBD2 matching 10 bases. The CDR3 totals 16 residues. V trimming: 6 bases; J trimming: 6 bases; junction bases outside the gene matches: 12. Germline V gene data show CDR1 as MNHEY and CDR2 as SVGEGT. DNA for the CDR3: TGTGCCAGCAGAAGGCCCCGTGCTAGCGGGGGCGATACGCAGTATTTT. Translation: CASRRPRASGGDTQYF.

This clonotype was detected many times. The rearrangement joins TRBV3-1 to TRBJ2-5; no clear D. With 0 bases removed from V and 6 bases from J, the gap between germline ends came to 5 bases. The CDR3 spans 12 residues. Germline V gene lookup returns CDR1 LGHDT and CDR2 YNNKEL (reference sequence). The CDR3 reads CASSQDAQTQYF. As DNA, the CDR3 is TGTGCCAGCAGCCAAGATGCGCAGACCCAGTACTTC.

The chain couples TRBV6-5 to TRBJ2-1, with D unclear. The DNA matches TRBJ2-7 better at its end, which makes the J call doubtful. Germline V gene data show CDR1 as MNHEY and CDR2 as SVGAGI. The CDR3 spans 16 residues. CDR3 coding DNA: TGTGCCAGCAGCCGCCCCACAGCAAGCTCCTACAATGAGCAGTACTTC. Protein: CASSRPTASSYNEQYF.

This clonotype was recorded many times. This chain joins TRBV6-1 and TRBJ2-7; 9 nucleotides match TRBD1. The germline CDR1 and CDR2 sequences are MNHNS and SASEGT. J was trimmed by 5 bases and V by 4 bases; bases with no gene match: 9. CDR3 length equals 15 residues. CDR3 nucleotide sequence: TGTGCCAGCAGTGCCGAGACAGGGGGGGGCCACGAGCAGTACTTC. Protein product: CASSAETGGGHEQYF.

On this clonotype itself: A junction boundary mismatches the germline segment, possibly from a read error. The rearrangement uses TRBV5-1 and TRBJ2-2; maybe TRBD2 (5 bases). CDR3 size: 14 residues. Germline V gene sequence: CDR1 SGHRS, CDR2 YFSETQ. In nucleotides, the CDR3 is TGCGCCAGCAGCTCCGGGCCCCCGACCGGGGAGCGGTTTTTT. It codes for CASSSGPPTGERFF.

Comments on this clonotype: A single base separates this from a much larger clone, so it may be a read error. The chain combines TRBV7-2 with TRBJ2-7; TRBD2 agrees at 11 bases. From germline, CDR1 is SGHTA and CDR2 FQGNSA. This CDR3 spans 14 amino acids. With 7 bases clipped from V and 7 bases from J, the junction kept 9 bases outside the gene matches. The CDR3, as DNA: TGTGCCAGCAAAGTTAGCGGGGGGGTGAATGAGCAGTACTTC. It is translated as CASKVSGGVNEQYF.

This clonotype has a handful of counts. The J gene is TRBJ1-1, the V gene TRBV20-1; D might be TRBD1 (6 bases). The V gene's germline CDR1 is DFQATT and CDR2 SNEGSKA (reference sequence). V was trimmed by 7 bases and J by 0 bases, leaving 15 bases between them. CDR3 size: 14 residues. Here the CDR3 reads CSVEPGQLNTEAFF. In DNA, the CDR3 is TGCAGTGTGGAACCGGGACAACTGAACACTGAAGCTTTCTTT.

The V call is TRBV30, the J call TRBJ1-5, with no clear D. The V and J ends lost 3 bases and 0 bases respectively, with 15 bases between them. Germline V gives CDR1 GTSNPN, CDR2 SVGIG (reference sequence). This CDR3 is built from 16 residues. CDR3 nucleotides: TGTGCCTGGAGCGCCGGGCGGGGTGGTAGCAATCAGCCCCAGCATTTT. This encodes CAWSAGRGGSNQPQHF.

This clonotype occurred many times. The V call is TRBV30, the J call TRBJ2-3; 14 bases fit TRBD2. Per germline, CDR1 GTSNPN and CDR2 SVGIG (reference sequence). V lost 4 bases and J lost 12; bases outside the gene matches: 12. The CDR3 runs 15 residues. CDR3 DNA: TGTGCCTGGACGCCGACTAGCGGGGGGGCCCCTAGACAGTATTTT. It codes for CAWTPTSGGAPRQYF.

In DNA, the CDR3 is TGCAGTGCTAGAGTTGGAAATTCTGGAAACACCATATATTTT. Translated, it gives CSARVGNSGNTIYF. The V and J genes are TRBV20-1 and TRBJ1-3; D unresolved. The CDR3 runs 14 residues. V dropped 1 base and J dropped 1 base, with 8 bases sitting between them. Germline CDR1 and CDR2: DFQATT and SNEGSKA (reference sequence).

Points on this clonotype: A read error is possible here, since a much larger clone lies one base away. The V call is TRBV20-1, the J call TRBJ2-5, with 12 bases aligning to TRBD2. After removal of 6 bases from V and 5 bases from J, the junction contained 10 bases not matched to a gene. CDR1 and CDR2 (germline): DFQATT, SNEGSKA (reference sequence). This CDR3 has 15 amino acids. CDR3 loop: CSAKDGLAGFETQYF. The CDR3 bases are TGCAGTGCCAAGGACGGACTAGCGGGGTTTGAGACCCAGTACTTC.

With respect to this clonotype: A much larger clone differs by one base, so this may be a read error. The chain has TRBV21-1 and TRBJ2-5; the DNA was not compared with TRBD1, the D call given in the table. The J call may not be correct, given that the DNA end is closer to TRBJ2-7. TRBV21-1 is assigned pseudogene status. The CDR3 has 16 amino acids. The DNA of the CDR3 is TGTACCAGCAGCGACTTCTGGGTTCCCCCTCTTTACGAGCAGTACTTC. As protein: CTSSDFWVPPLYEQYF.

This clonotype was counted many times. The gene calls are TRBV28 and TRBJ2-1; D possibly corresponds to TRBD2 (6 bases). Germline V lookup: CDR1 MDHEN, CDR2 SYDVKM. Trimming stripped 4 bases from V and 2 bases from J, with 9 bases between. This CDR3 spans 14 amino acids. CDR3 region: CASSWGVPYNEQFF. CDR3 coding DNA: TGTGCCAGCAGTTGGGGGGTACCCTACAATGAGCAGTTCTTC.

At least ten counts were recorded for this clonotype. V gene TRBV6-1 combines with J gene TRBJ2-1; D is perhaps TRBD1 or TRBD2 (6 bases each). V was cut by 7 bases and J by 7 bases, with 20 bases left in between. In germline, CDR1 is MNHNS, CDR2 SASEGT. This CDR3 contains 15 residues. The CDR3 reads CASTLSAGGGNEQFF. As DNA, the CDR3 is TGTGCCAGCACCCTATCTGCCGGGGGCGGGAATGAGCAGTTCTTC.

In its sample, this clonotype was seen many times. J is TRBJ1-4 and V is TRBV6-5; D gene unclear. The CDR3 spans 15 residues. V lost 6 bases to trimming and J lost 3 bases, with 14 bases between them. CDR1 MNHEY and CDR2 SVGAGI come from the germline V gene. CDR3 DNA sequence: TGTGCCAGCAGATTTTCCGGCGGGGCTAATGAAAAACTGTTTTTT. Translating it yields CASRFSGGANEKLFF.